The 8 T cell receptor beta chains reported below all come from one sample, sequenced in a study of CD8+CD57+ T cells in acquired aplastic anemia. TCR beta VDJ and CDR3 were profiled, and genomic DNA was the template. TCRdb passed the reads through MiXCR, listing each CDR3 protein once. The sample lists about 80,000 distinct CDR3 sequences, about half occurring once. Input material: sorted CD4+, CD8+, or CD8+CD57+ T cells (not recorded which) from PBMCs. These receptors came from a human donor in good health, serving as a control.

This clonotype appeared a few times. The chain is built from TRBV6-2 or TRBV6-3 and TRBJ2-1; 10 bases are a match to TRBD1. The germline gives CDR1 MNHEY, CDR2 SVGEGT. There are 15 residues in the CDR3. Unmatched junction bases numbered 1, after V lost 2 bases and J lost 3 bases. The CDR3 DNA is TGTGCCAGCAGTTACGGACAGGGGGACTACAATGAGCAGTTCTTC. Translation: CASSYGQGDYNEQFF.

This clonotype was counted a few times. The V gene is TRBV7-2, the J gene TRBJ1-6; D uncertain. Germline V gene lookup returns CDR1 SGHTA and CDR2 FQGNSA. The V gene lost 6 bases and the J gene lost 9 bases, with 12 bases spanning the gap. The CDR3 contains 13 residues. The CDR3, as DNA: TGTGCCAGCAGAACAGTGCTTGGTTCACCCCTCCACTTT. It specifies CASRTVLGSPLHF.

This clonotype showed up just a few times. CDR3 coding DNA: TGTGCCAGCAGTGCCCTAGCGGGAGGGAGCACAGATACGCAGTATTTT. As protein: CASSALAGGSTDTQYF. The chain carries TRBV25-1 and TRBJ2-3; TRBD2 matches at 12 bases. The CDR3 is 16 residues long. V trimming: 4 bases; J trimming: 0 bases; junction bases outside the gene matches: 2. CDR1 is MGHDK and CDR2 is SYGVNS in the germline V gene.

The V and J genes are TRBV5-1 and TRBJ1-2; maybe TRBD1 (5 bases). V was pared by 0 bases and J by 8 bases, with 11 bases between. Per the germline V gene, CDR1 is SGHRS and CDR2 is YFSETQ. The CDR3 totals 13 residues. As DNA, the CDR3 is TGCGCCAGCAGCTTGGAGGGGACGGAAGGCTACACCTTC. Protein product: CASSLEGTEGYTF.

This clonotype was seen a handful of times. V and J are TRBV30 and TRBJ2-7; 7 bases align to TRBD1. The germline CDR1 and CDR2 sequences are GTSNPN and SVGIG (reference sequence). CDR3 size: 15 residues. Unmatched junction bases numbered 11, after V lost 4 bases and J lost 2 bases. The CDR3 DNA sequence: TGTGCCTGGACTTACCCCGGGACAGCTACCTACGAGCAGTACTTC. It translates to CAWTYPGTATYEQYF.

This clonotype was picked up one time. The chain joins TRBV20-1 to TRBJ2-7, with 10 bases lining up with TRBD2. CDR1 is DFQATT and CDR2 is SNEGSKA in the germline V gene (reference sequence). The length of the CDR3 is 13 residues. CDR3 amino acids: CSAGLAEPYEQYF. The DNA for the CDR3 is TGCAGCGCCGGACTAGCGGAACCCTACGAGCAGTACTTC.

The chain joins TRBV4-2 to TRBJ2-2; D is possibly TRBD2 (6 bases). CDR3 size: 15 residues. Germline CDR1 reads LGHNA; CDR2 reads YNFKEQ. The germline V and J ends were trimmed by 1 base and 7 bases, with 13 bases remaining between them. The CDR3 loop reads CASSQGKGRGGELFF. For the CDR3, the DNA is TGTGCCAGCAGCCAAGGTAAGGGGCGGGGCGGGGAGCTGTTTTTT.

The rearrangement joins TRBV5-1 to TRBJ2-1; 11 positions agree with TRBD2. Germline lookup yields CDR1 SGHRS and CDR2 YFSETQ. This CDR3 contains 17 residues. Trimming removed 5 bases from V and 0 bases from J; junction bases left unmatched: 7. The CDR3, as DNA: TGCGCCAGCAGGAGACTAGCGGGACCGAGCTCCTACAATGAGCAGTTCTTC. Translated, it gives CASRRLAGPSSYNEQFF.